The text below deals with one T cell receptor (beta chain). Its antigen remains unknown. The CDR3 sequence is 15 residues long. Germline CDR1 is MNHEY and CDR2 is SMNVEV (reference sequence). Trimming at V came to 5 bases and at J to 8 bases, leaving 14 bases not matched to a gene. The data stem from a study of cytomegalovirus exposure and HLA in healthy donors. Study-level points and caveats: A likely sequencing artifact accounted for one observed cluster of highly shared sequence variants. What a later analysis reportedly showed was that an Asian-associated ancestry cluster had fewer N-insertions than the 666-donor mean. A later examination showed that TCR association rates differed by HLA locus, with DRB1 most and HLA-C fewest.

The PCR used 60 Vbeta and 13 Jbeta primers. Libraries were prepared by immunoSEQ multiplex PCR; TCRdb keeps only in-frame clonotypes and omits some of them. The sample shows 200,000 to 250,000 clones, approximately 82% of them seen only once. The origin of this receptor is a woman aged 55 to 70 in good health and CMV-seropositive. The sequencing input was PBMCs. The chain links TRBV27 to TRBJ1-2, with TRBD1 identical over 7 bases. The CDR3 sequence: CASSPDRAFVGGYTF. Here the CDR3 DNA reads TGTGCCAGCAGTCCAGACAGGGCCTTTGTGGGCGGCTACACCTTC.